This T cell receptor beta chain comes out of a study of T-cell reconstitution after alpha-beta-depleted transplantation in children. Regarding the study as a whole: The authors attributed T-cell counts and diversity one year after transplant mostly to newly produced T cells. Two months or so post-transplant, alpha-beta T cells reportedly derived from several hundred expanded graft clones. The study traced high day-60 TCRbeta diversity in some patients to surviving recipient T cells and thymic progenitors.

Unique molecular identifiers were used to barcode this TCRbeta library. A single record per CDR3 protein comes from TCRdb applying MiXCR to the PCR reads. The sample yields about 980,000 distinct CDR3 sequences, around 30% seen once. Comments on this clonotype: Its matching antigen is unknown.

Unmatched junction bases numbered 5, after V lost 0 bases and J lost 0 bases. Germline-derived CDR1 and CDR2 are SEHNR and FQNEAQ (reference sequence). The CDR3 covers 17 residues. The chain joins TRBV7-9 to TRBJ2-5; TRBD2 matches at 9 bases. The sequenced sample was PBMCs, mostly from graft donor cells, obtained 360 days after TCRalphabeta/CD19-depleted stem cell transplant. The receptor was derived from a boy younger than two who had a stem cell transplant for SCID, so the T cells may come from the graft donor. The CDR3 region is CASSLARSSGDQETQYF. DNA of the CDR3: TGTGCCAGCAGCTTAGCGCGGTCTAGCGGGGACCAAGAGACCCAGTACTTC.